Shown below are 24 T cell receptor beta chains from a single sample sequenced in a study of T-cell reconstitution after alpha-beta-depleted transplantation in children (dated by TCRdb to the mid-2010s). Receptor libraries were prepared by PCR. Sequencing was performed on an Illumina HiSeq 2500. Molecular barcoding was employed in the preparation of TCR libraries, with unique molecular identifiers being used to normalize TCRbeta repertoire quantification. Starting from the raw public reads, TCRdb applied fastp trimming at Q25, assembled clones with MiXCR and retained in-frame beta chains. Each record represents a unique CDR3 protein, reported with the most common genes and DNA among its rows. This sample is represented by 200,000 to 250,000 distinct CDR3 sequences; over 20% of them were singletons. Roughly 2.6% of the sample is in the top ten clones. Taken with the paper, the label for treatment or condition translates to: allogeneic hematopoietic cell transplantation with graft depleted of TCRalphabeta T cells and CD19 B cells.

Source: PBMCs, taken before TCRalphabeta/CD19-depleted stem cell transplant. Source of these receptors: a girl between 2 and 10 years old with Fanconi anemia, due to receive a stem cell transplant.

The gene calls are TRBV25-1 and TRBJ2-7; D is undetermined. V was cut by 3 bases and J by 4 bases, with 13 bases left in between. Germline CDR1 MGHDK, CDR2 SYGVNS. This CDR3 has 14 residues. CDR3 nucleotides: TGTGCCAGCAGTGATTTACCGCCACCGTACGAGCAGTACTTC. Amino acid sequence: CASSDLPPPYEQYF.

The chain carries TRBV20-1 and TRBJ2-7; the D gene is possibly TRBD1 (6 bases). This CDR3 is built from 14 residues. CDR1 and CDR2 from the germline V gene are DFQATT and SNEGSKA (reference sequence). V lost 6 bases and J lost 3, with 18 bases in between. CDR3 coding DNA: TGCAGTGCCTCCGGGGACATTGGGGGCTACGAGCAGTACTTC. Encoded protein: CSASGDIGGYEQYF.

This clonotype occurred many times. This chain uses TRBV18 with TRBJ1-2; 10 nucleotides line up with TRBD1. CDR1 KGHSH and CDR2 LQKENI come from the germline V gene. The CDR3 runs 15 residues. V was pared by 2 bases and J by 8 bases, with 8 bases of the junction left unmatched. The CDR3 here is CASSPDPGQGYGYTF. CDR3 nucleotide sequence: TGTGCCAGCTCACCAGACCCGGGACAGGGGTACGGCTACACCTTC.

The chain combines TRBV6-1 with TRBJ2-7, with D possibly matching TRBD1 (6 bases). V lost 1 base, J lost 0 bases, and 13 bases lay in between. This CDR3 is 16 amino acids long. Germline CDR1 MNHNS, CDR2 SASEGT. CDR3 sequence: CASSEEGEQSSYEQYF. The CDR3 DNA sequence: TGTGCCAGCAGTGAAGAGGGGGAGCAGAGCTCCTACGAGCAGTACTTC.

In the case of this clonotype: Mismatch with germline at one junction end may stem from a read error. The chain recombines TRBV4-2 with TRBJ2-1; D might be TRBD2 (5 bases). CDR3 length: 17 amino acids. Per the germline V gene, CDR1 is LGHNA and CDR2 is YNFKEQ. The CDR3 coding sequence is TGTGCCAGCAGCCCCCGCGGGTCGCAGCCCTCCAACAATGAGCAGTTCTTC. Encoded protein: CASSPRGSQPSNNEQFF.

In its sample, this clonotype was seen many times. This chain uses TRBV7-2 with TRBJ2-5, with TRBD1 as a possible D gene (6 bases). This CDR3 has 14 residues. The V gene's germline CDR1 is SGHTA and CDR2 FQGNSA. Trimming took off 5 bases at V and 0 bases at J, with 10 bases between the two ends. The CDR3 here is CASSTGWHQETQYF. Here the CDR3 DNA reads TGTGCCAGCAGCACAGGGTGGCACCAAGAGACCCAGTACTTC.

The chain has TRBV20-1 and TRBJ2-2; 7 bases agree with TRBD1. The CDR3 is 12 amino acids. Trimming cost V 3 bases and J 6 bases; bases outside gene matches: 1. Germline V CDR1 and CDR2: DFQATT, SNEGSKA (reference sequence). The CDR3 loop is CSARTGSGELFF. For the CDR3, the DNA is TGCAGTGCTAGGACAGGGTCCGGGGAGCTGTTTTTT.

The CDR3 DNA is TGTGCCAGCAGCTTATTAAAGGCAGGGACCTTCTACGAGCAGTACTTC. This sequence encodes CASSLLKAGTFYEQYF. This chain connects TRBV11-2 to TRBJ2-7; D is tentatively TRBD1 or TRBD2 (5 bases each). The V and J ends lost 2 bases and 3 bases respectively, with 17 bases between them. Germline lookup yields CDR1 SGHAT and CDR2 FQNNGV. The CDR3 length is 16 residues.

The sample holds many counts of this clonotype. CDR3 loop: CASSFGRVGETQYF. As DNA, the CDR3 is TGTGCCAGCAGTTTCGGTAGGGTGGGAGAGACCCAGTACTTC. The chain couples TRBV12-3 or TRBV12-4 to TRBJ2-5, with unresolved D. The CDR3 has 14 residues. Trimming stripped 3 bases from V and 4 bases from J, with 12 bases between.

This clonotype was recorded only once. The V and J genes are TRBV7-2 and TRBJ2-1; 7 nucleotides agree with TRBD2. Losses at the gene ends were 7 bases for V and 7 bases for J; bases not matched to a gene: 7. Per the germline V gene, CDR1 is SGHTA and CDR2 is FQGNSA. CDR3 size: 13 residues. CDR3 region: CASNPGGQNEQFF. The CDR3 nucleotides read TGTGCCAGCAACCCGGGGGGTCAGAATGAGCAGTTCTTC. The whole variable domain, remainder taken from reference TRBV7-2 and TRBJ2-1, is GAGVSQSPSNKVTEKGKDVELRCDPISGHTALYWYRQSLGQGLEFLIYFQGNSAPDKSGLPSDRFSAERTGGSVSTLTIQRTQQEDSAVYLCASNPGGQNEQFFGPGTRLTVL.

This clonotype was recorded many times. The chain links TRBV18 to TRBJ2-3; 8 bases line up with TRBD1. The CDR3 spans 14 residues. Losses at the gene ends were 3 bases for V and 6 bases for J; bases not matched to a gene: 5. CDR1 is KGHSH and CDR2 is LQKENI in the germline V gene. DNA of the CDR3: TGTGCCAGCTCACCCCGGACAGGGTCTGATACGCAGTATTTT. Its translation is CASSPRTGSDTQYF.

The chain is built from TRBV2 and TRBJ2-7, with 11 nucleotides matching TRBD1. This CDR3 has 19 residues. Germline CDR1 and CDR2: SNHLY and FYNNEI. V shed 4 bases and J 2 bases; nucleotides not matched to a gene: 16. The CDR3 sequence: CASSAQLPGQGVGAYEQYF. The CDR3 nucleotides read TGTGCCAGCAGTGCTCAGCTGCCGGGACAGGGGGTTGGGGCCTACGAGCAGTACTTC.

In its sample, this clonotype was seen a few times. V and J are TRBV20-1 and TRBJ2-7; D is possibly TRBD1 or TRBD2 (5 bases each). Germline-derived CDR1 and CDR2 are DFQATT and SNEGSKA (reference sequence). The length of the CDR3 is 14 residues. Trimming stripped 1 base from V and 1 base from J, with 11 bases between. In nucleotides, the CDR3 is TGCAGTGCTAGAGTCGGGACGAGTTCCTACGAGCAGTACTTC. Translation gives CSARVGTSSYEQYF.

This clonotype has a count of ten or more. V gene TRBV5-5 combines with J gene TRBJ2-3; 12 bases are shared with TRBD2. This CDR3 is 16 amino acids long. Germline CDR1 SGHKS, CDR2 YYEKEE (reference sequence). V shed 2 bases and J 4 bases; nucleotides not matched to a gene: 5. The CDR3 DNA reads as TGTGCCAGCAGCTTCGGACTAGCGGGGACGCCAGATACGCAGTATTTT. This encodes CASSFGLAGTPDTQYF.

In this sample, this clonotype turned up many times. The rearrangement links TRBV20-1 to TRBJ2-4, with D unresolved. Germline CDR1 and CDR2: DFQATT and SNEGSKA (reference sequence). The CDR3 is made up of 10 amino acids. The CDR3 sequence is CSLQLNIQYF. In DNA form, the CDR3 reads TGCAGCCTCCAGTTGAATATTCAGTACTTC.

This chain connects TRBV6-1 to TRBJ2-1; D unresolved. V was trimmed by 2 bases and J by 4 bases, leaving 12 bases between them. The CDR3 totals 15 residues. CDR1 and CDR2 (germline): MNHNS, SASEGT. The CDR3 is CASSEIFGLYNEQFF. CDR3 sequence (DNA): TGTGCCAGCAGTGAAATATTTGGCCTTTACAATGAGCAGTTCTTC.

This clonotype was found many times. This chain uses TRBV20-1 with TRBJ2-5, with TRBD2 matching over 10 bases. Germline values: CDR1 DFQATT, CDR2 SNEGSKA (reference sequence). The junction had 11 bases not matched to a gene; V was cut back by 6 bases and J by 4 bases. This CDR3 contains 15 residues. CDR3 sequence: CSASKGLAERETQYF. CDR3 bases: TGCAGTGCGAGTAAAGGACTAGCGGAAAGAGAGACCCAGTACTTC.

This clonotype was observed at least ten times. The rearrangement uses TRBV20-1 and TRBJ2-3; D may be TRBD2 (6 bases). V lost 0 bases and J lost 6, with 13 bases in between. Germline CDR1 reads DFQATT; CDR2 reads SNEGSKA (reference sequence). The CDR3 has 14 residues. The CDR3 protein is CSAREPRAGDTQYF. CDR3 DNA sequence: TGCAGTGCTAGAGAGCCCCGGGCGGGGGATACGCAGTATTTT.

This clonotype was found a few times. The chain uses TRBV5-1 and TRBJ2-1; D not resolved. Germline loops: CDR1 SGHRS, CDR2 YFSETQ. V lost 1 base to trimming and J lost 8 bases, with 7 bases between them. This CDR3 is built from 12 residues. The CDR3 reads CASSLLVDEQFF. In nucleotides, the CDR3 is TGCGCCAGCAGCTTGTTGGTTGATGAGCAGTTCTTC.

This clonotype was observed at least ten times. The chain recombines TRBV20-1 with TRBJ1-1; possibly TRBD1 for D (6 bases). The germline V gene has CDR1 DFQATT and CDR2 SNEGSKA (reference sequence). V lost 5 bases and J 1 base, leaving 14 bases between the germline ends. This CDR3 has 14 residues. The CDR3 DNA follows: TGCAGTGCTCAACAGGGAGGGCAGAACACTGAAGCTTTCTTT. Protein sequence: CSAQQGGQNTEAFF.

This clonotype was recorded many times. The rearrangement links TRBV10-3 to TRBJ2-1; 9 nucleotides match TRBD2. CDR3 length: 16 residues. Per the germline V gene, CDR1 is ENHRY and CDR2 is SYGVKD. V gave up 3 bases and J gave up 5 bases; unmatched junction bases: 8. The CDR3 DNA follows: TGTGCCATCAGTGAATGGGGTCTAGCGGGGAACAATGAGCAGTTCTTC. Its translation: CAISEWGLAGNNEQFF.

This clonotype has only a few counts. V usage is TRBV7-9 and J usage is TRBJ2-7; TRBD1 matches 7 bases. V lost 5 bases and J lost 3; bases outside the gene matches: 13. The CDR3 spans 16 residues. Per the germline V gene, CDR1 is SEHNR and CDR2 is FQNEAQ (reference sequence). The CDR3: CASSQNVRTGVYEQYF. Here the CDR3 DNA reads TGTGCCAGCAGCCAAAATGTTAGGACAGGCGTCTACGAGCAGTACTTC.

The chain couples TRBV28 to TRBJ2-1, with TRBD2 matching 10 bases. J gave up 5 bases and V 7 bases, and 14 bases lay outside the gene matches. Germline-derived CDR1 and CDR2 are MDHEN and SYDVKM. This CDR3 has 17 residues. The CDR3 here is CASTTAAERGGNNEQFF. The CDR3 DNA sequence: TGTGCCAGCACAACGGCCGCCGAGCGGGGGGGGAACAATGAGCAGTTCTTC.

This clonotype appeared a few times. The chain employs TRBV12-3 or TRBV12-4 and TRBJ2-1; 9 bases match TRBD2. V shed 3 bases and J 10 bases; nucleotides not matched to a gene: 10. The CDR3 consists of 15 residues. The CDR3 coding sequence is TGTGCCAGCAGTTTGACAGCGGGGGGCGAGGGCGAGCAGTTCTTC. Translating it yields CASSLTAGGEGEQFF.